Listed here is a single TCR beta chain. Its cognate antigen is unknown. One end of the junction varies from germline; a read error may be responsible. Per germline, CDR1 ENHRY and CDR2 SYGVKD. The CDR3 loop spans 14 amino acids. TCRdb's table, derived via immunoSEQ multiplex PCR, lists solely in-frame clones and lacks some. Of 100,000 to 150,000 clones listed, less than 95% were seen once; the top ten hold under 0.85%. The data stem from a study of OX40 agonist ivuxolimab in advanced cancers. Looking at the study overall: Eligibility admitted prior anti-PD-1, anti-PD-L1 or anti-CTLA-4 therapy; around 41% had some.

The study's findings and limits: Expanded peripheral T cells had an undetermined antigen specificity. Both CD4+ and CD8+ T cell populations in blood had undergone clonal expansion by week 6 at 0.1 to 3.0 mg/kg. Average numbers of expanded clones were greater in CD8+ T cells than in CD4+.

The chain carries TRBV10-3 and TRBJ1-1, with D perhaps matching TRBD1 (6 bases). This clonotype originated in an adult with an advanced solid tumor such as melanoma, head and neck, liver or kidney cancer. The material was CD4+ or CD8+ T cells sorted from blood, obtained in a trial of the OX40 agonist ivuxolimab. This CDR3 reads CASSYLRQGIEAFF. In DNA, the CDR3 is TGTGCCAGCAGTTACTTAAGGCAGGGGATTGAAGCTTTCTTT.